This is a list of T cell receptor beta chains from one sample in a study of blood T cells in healthy people across ages. TCRdb reprocessed the 5' RACE reads via MiXCR and lists one record per CDR3 protein. Among roughly 800,000 distinct CDR3 sequences, 36% were seen once, and the ten largest hold 13%. Source material: blood. Every receptor here comes from a man younger than 30 in good health. Both conserved end residues are part of each CDR3. D genes are given only for firm matches. Size values are once, few and many counts, or a class for expanded clones, and some rows have none.

>TRBV12-3/TRBV12-4|TRBJ1-6|few|TRBD1
CASSRGGTGGTYNSPLHF
TGTGCCAGCAGCCGGGGAGGGACAGGGGGCACCTATAATTCACCCCTCCACTTT
>TRBV9|TRBJ1-1|NA|NA
CASSVGEQMNTEAFF
TGTGCCAGCAGCGTGGGGGAACAAATGAACACTGAAGCTTTCTTT
>TRBV20-1|TRBJ1-5|few|NA
CSARDQGDQPQHF
TGCAGTGCTAGAGATCAGGGTGATCAGCCCCAGCATTTT
>TRBV6-1|TRBJ2-7|NA|TRBD1
CASIKPGTDSYEQYF
TGTGCCAGCATAAAACCCGGGACAGACTCCTACGAGCAGTACTTC
>TRBV9|TRBJ2-1|many|NA
CASSVTGTLYNEQFF
TGTGCCAGCAGCGTGACCGGGACACTCTACAATGAGCAGTTCTTC
>TRBV15|TRBJ2-1|NA|NA
CATSRDQGIRYNEQFF
TGTGCCACCAGCAGAGACCAAGGGATTAGGTACAATGAGCAGTTCTTC
>TRBV20-1|TRBJ2-5|NA|NA
CSASPQGAGYNEQYF
TGCAGTGCTAGTCCCCAGGGAGCAGGCTACAATGAGCAGTACTTC
>TRBV6-2/TRBV6-3|TRBJ2-5|NA|NA
CASSYSSGVVETQYF
TGTGCCAGCAGTTACAGTAGTGGAGTGGTGGAGACCCAGTACTTC
>TRBV5-1|TRBJ2-5|NA|TRBD2
CASSPGLAGGIQETQYF
TGCGCCAGCAGCCCAGGACTAGCGGGGGGAATCCAAGAGACCCAGTACTTC
>TRBV9|TRBJ2-2|NA|NA
CASSARGPGELFF
TGTGCCAGCAGCGCCAGGGGCCCCGGGGAGCTGTTTTTT
>TRBV12-3/TRBV12-4|TRBJ1-3|NA|NA
CASTLRMAGNTIYF
TGTGCCAGCACCCTGAGAATGGCTGGAAACACCATATATTTT
>TRBV2|TRBJ1-5|NA|TRBD1
CASGTGGTPANQPQHF
TGTGCCAGCGGGACAGGGGGCACCCCGGCCAATCAGCCCCAGCATTTT
>TRBV4-2|TRBJ2-3|few|TRBD2
CASSPGNSGGSTDTQYF
TGTGCCAGCAGCCCTGGGAATAGCGGGGGGAGCACAGATACGCAGTATTTT
>TRBV7-2|TRBJ2-3|NA|NA
CASSYLYGQGGNMTDTQYF
TGTGCCAGCAGCTACTTATATGGCCAGGGTGGAAATATGACAGATACGCAGTATTTT
>TRBV5-1|TRBJ1-3|few|NA
CASSLEQGAGNTIYF
TGCGCCAGCAGCTTGGAACAGGGTGCAGGAAACACCATATATTTT
>TRBV12-3/TRBV12-4|TRBJ2-2|NA|TRBD2
CASSLGLANGELFF
TGTGCCAGCAGTTTAGGACTAGCTAACGGGGAGCTGTTTTTT
>TRBV12-3/TRBV12-4|TRBJ1-6|NA|NA
CASSPPGVGSLLHF
TGTGCCAGCAGCCCCCCAGGTGTCGGTAGTCTCCTCCACTTT
>TRBV6-6|TRBJ1-2|many|TRBD1
CASSGTGGGYTF
TGTGCCAGCAGTGGGACAGGGGGAGGCTACACCTTC
>TRBV9|TRBJ1-1|NA|NA
CASSVVSGYAEAFF
TGTGCCAGCAGCGTAGTGTCTGGGTACGCTGAAGCTTTCTTT
>TRBV7-2|TRBJ2-7|NA|NA
CASREGISSGEQYF
TGTGCCAGCAGGGAGGGAATTTCCTCGGGCGAGCAGTACTTC
>TRBV4-1|TRBJ1-4|few|NA
CASSPNTGGEKLFF
TGCGCCAGCAGCCCAAATACCGGTGGGGAAAAACTGTTTTTT
>TRBV20-1|TRBJ2-3|once|TRBD2
CSANSGGPTDTQYF
TGCAGTGCTAATAGCGGGGGGCCAACAGATACGCAGTATTTT
>TRBV7-9|TRBJ2-7|NA|NA
CASSFQLQGYTQEAQYF
TGTGCCAGCAGCTTCCAACTACAGGGTTATACTCAAGAGGCCCAGTACTTC
>TRBV7-2|TRBJ1-2|NA|TRBD1
CASSKRQGSSDGYTF
TGTGCCAGCAGCAAAAGACAGGGCTCCTCGGATGGCTACACCTTC
>TRBV14|TRBJ2-7|few|TRBD1
CASSQTGQGNEQYF
TGTGCCAGCAGCCAAACCGGACAGGGTAACGAGCAGTACTTC
>TRBV6-2/TRBV6-3|TRBJ1-2|NA|NA
CASCPDRRGYTF
TGTGCCAGCTGTCCCGACAGAAGAGGCTACACCTTC